This T cell receptor beta chain is drawn from a study of shared clonotypes between healthy human individuals. Germline V gives CDR1 GTSNPN, CDR2 SVGIG (reference sequence). Losses at the gene ends were 5 bases for V and 4 bases for J; bases not matched to a gene: 1. This CDR3 spans 12 amino acids. CD45RO-negative, CCR7-positively selected cells formed the naive CD8 fraction, excluding terminally differentiated effector memory CD45RA+ cells. Study findings and constraints: Clonotypes which were not shared had lower generation probabilities than clonotypes that all four donors shared.

Once extracted for a subset, genomic DNA was divided evenly among several immunoSEQ plates. Profiled with immunoSEQ multiplex PCR; TCRdb holds only in-frame clones, not every one. The sample includes roughly 2 million clones, just under 95% of them seen just once. This clone showed up just a few times. Its antigen is as yet unknown. Sequenced input: naive CD8+ T cells sorted from blood. This chain connects TRBV30 to TRBJ1-5, with TRBD1 matching 8 bases. This TCR was sampled from a man aged 18 to 29 in good health. CDR3 protein: CAWDRGNQPQHF. The CDR3 DNA follows: TGTGCCTGGGACAGGGGAAATCAGCCCCAGCATTTT.